These T cell receptor beta chains were read from a single sample in a study of T cell repertoires in cytomegalovirus infection. Via MiXCR, TCRdb re-called the reads, giving one row per CDR3 protein. Of 300,000 to 400,000 distinct CDR3 sequences listed, more than 9% are singletons. The sample consisted of PBMCs. Receptor source: a human donor in good health (CMV status not recorded). Some clones in this sample may be carry-over from other donors' samples. Each CDR3 is given with its conserved first and last residue. A D gene is named only where the DNA matches it firmly. Part of the rows lack a size; the others show once, few, many or a class for expanded clones.

-	TRBV11-2	-	TRBJ2-2	TGTGCCAGCAGCTCAGCCCTTGTCCCGACCGGGGAGCTGTTTTTT	CASSSALVPTGELFF
-	TRBV12-3/TRBV12-4	-	TRBJ2-3	TGTGCCAGCAGTCCCCAGGGGACGGTGAGCACAGATACGCAGTATTTT	CASSPQGTVSTDTQYF
many	TRBV6-2/TRBV6-3	-	TRBJ1-1	TGTGCCAGCAGTTACCGGGGGGTTATGAACACTGAAGCTTTCTTT	CASSYRGVMNTEAFF
many	TRBV12-3/TRBV12-4	-	TRBJ1-5	TGTGCCAGCAGGGGGAGCTGGGGGCATGGTCAGCCCCAGCATTTT	CASRGSWGHGQPQHF
many	TRBV7-2	TRBD1	TRBJ1-6	TGTGCCAGCTGCGACCTTCAGACAGGGTGGGCTTCACCCCTCCACTTT	CASCDLQTGWASPLHF
-	TRBV7-2	-	TRBJ1-2	TGTGCCAGCAGGGGGCCGGGGGAGAACTATGGCTACACCTTC	CASRGPGENYGYTF
-	TRBV28	TRBD2	TRBJ2-2	TGTGCCAGCAGTTTCGAGGCGGGAGGGCCAAATTTTGGCGGGGAGCTGTTTTTT	CASSFEAGGPNFGGELFF
many	TRBV28	-	TRBJ2-7	TGTGCCAGCAGTTTAGAGGGATTCCCCTACGAGCAGTACTTC	CASSLEGFPYEQYF
few	TRBV5-4	-	TRBJ1-2	TGTGCCAGCAGCCGCGTGGGGGCGCCCCTACCAGGCTACACCTTC	CASSRVGAPLPGYTF
many	TRBV12-3/TRBV12-4	-	TRBJ2-1	TGTGCCAGCAGTTTAGCGCGGGAACTGTCCAATGAGCAGTTCTTC	CASSLARELSNEQFF
many	TRBV6-5	-	TRBJ2-1	TGTGCCAGCAGTTACGAAGGGGTTGGCTACAATGAGCAGTTCTTC	CASSYEGVGYNEQFF
-	TRBV6-2/TRBV6-3	TRBD1	TRBJ2-7	TGTGCCAGCAGTTACTCCGGTCTAAGGGGGCTGTGGGAGCAGTACTTC	CASSYSGLRGLWEQYF
many	TRBV7-9	-	TRBJ1-6	TGTGCCAGCAGCACCGCAGGGGACTCCTATAATTCACCCCTCCACTTT	CASSTAGDSYNSPLHF
many	TRBV27	TRBD1	TRBJ2-1	TGTGCCAGCAGTTTTGGGGCCGACAGGGAGTTCAATGAGCAGTTCTTC	CASSFGADREFNEQFF
many	TRBV7-2	-	TRBJ2-7	TGTGCCAGCAGCCGACAGGCAGTTACCTACGAGCAGTACTTC	CASSRQAVTYEQYF
few	TRBV12-3/TRBV12-4	-	TRBJ2-1	TGTGCCAGCAGTTTATCCCCCTCCTACAATGAGCAGTTCTTC	CASSLSPSYNEQFF
many	TRBV7-2	-	TRBJ2-2	TGTGCCAGCAGCTTACTTAGGTCCAAGGCCACCGGGGAGCTGTTTTTT	CASSLLRSKATGELFF
few	TRBV24-1	TRBD1	TRBJ1-1	TGTGCCACCAGTGCGACAGGGGGCGCTTACACTGAAGCTTTCTTT	CATSATGGAYTEAFF
-	TRBV5-1	TRBD1	TRBJ1-2	TGCACCAGCAGCTGGAGCAGGGGGCACGAACCTTCCGGCTACACCTTC	CTSSWSRGHEPSGYTF
many	TRBV3-1	-	TRBJ1-1	TGTGCCAGCAGCCAAGTTTCCACCATGAACACTGAAGCTTTCTTT	CASSQVSTMNTEAFF
many	TRBV7-9	-	TRBJ2-1	TGTGCCAGCAGCCGCTCCGGGACAACCTACAATGAGCAGTTCTTC	CASSRSGTTYNEQFF
few	TRBV7-8	TRBD2	TRBJ2-5	TGTGCCAGCAGCTTAGCGCTGGGGGGGACGGAGACCCAGTACTTC	CASSLALGGTETQYF
many	TRBV29-1	TRBD2	TRBJ2-1	TGCAGCGTCGCCCTAGCGGGAGCGAATGAGCAGTTCTTC	CSVALAGANEQFF
many	TRBV7-2	-	TRBJ2-7	TGTGCCAGCAGGGGACCCCCGAAGAAACACGAGCAGTACTTC	CASRGPPKKHEQYF
few	TRBV28	TRBD1	TRBJ1-1	TGTGCCAGCAACCACAGGGGAGGGACTGAAGCTTTCTTT	CASNHRGGTEAFF
-	TRBV10-3	TRBD1	TRBJ1-2	TGTGCCATCAGTGAAGGGACAGATGGCTACACCTTC	CAISEGTDGYTF
few	TRBV6-1	TRBD1	TRBJ2-3	TGTGCCAGCAGTAAGCCTCCTGGACAGGGGGCTAAAGATACGCAGTATTTT	CASSKPPGQGAKDTQYF
few	TRBV29-1	TRBD1	TRBJ2-7	TGCAGCGTTGAAGAGGGACAGGGGCACCCATACGAGCAGTACTTC	CSVEEGQGHPYEQYF
few	TRBV15	-	TRBJ2-1	TGTGCCACCAGCGGGAACTACAATGAGCAGTTCTTC	CATSGNYNEQFF
-	TRBV7-8	-	TRBJ2-2	TGTGCCAGCAGATTCCCATTGGACACCGGGGAGCTGTTTTTT	CASRFPLDTGELFF
many	TRBV7-2	TRBD1	TRBJ2-4	TGTGCCAGCAGCTTAGTTTTGAGCCAGGGGGCGAGGAAAAACATTCAGTACTTC	CASSLVLSQGARKNIQYF
-	TRBV7-2	TRBD2	TRBJ2-5	TGTGCCAGCAGCCCAGGGACTAGCGGGAGATTGGGAGAGACCCAGTACTTC	CASSPGTSGRLGETQYF
-	TRBV5-1	-	TRBJ2-5	TGCGCCAGCAGCCCTACAGCATTCCAAGAGACCCAGTACTTC	CASSPTAFQETQYF
many	TRBV7-8	TRBD2	TRBJ2-5	TGTGCCAGCAGCTTAGATGTAGGGGCGGGGGTCCAAGAGACCCAGTACTTC	CASSLDVGAGVQETQYF
few	TRBV29-1	-	TRBJ1-2	TGCAGCGTTGAGGGGAGGGACTATGGCTACACCTTC	CSVEGRDYGYTF
many	TRBV7-8	-	TRBJ1-2	TGTGCCAGCAGCTATGGGGAGGGGGGCAATGGCTACACCTTC	CASSYGEGGNGYTF
many	TRBV4-3	-	TRBJ1-6	TGCGCCAGCAGCCAAGAAAATCAGGACAGCTATTCACCCCTCCACTTT	CASSQENQDSYSPLHF
many	TRBV7-2	-	TRBJ2-7	TGTGCCAGCAGCTTAAGTCGGCTAGCAGGCGAGCAGTACTTC	CASSLSRLAGEQYF
many	TRBV4-2	TRBD1	TRBJ2-1	TGTGCCAGCAATCATCCGGGACAGGGCGTTAATGAGCAGTTCTTC	CASNHPGQGVNEQFF
few	TRBV6-1	TRBD1	TRBJ2-1	TGTGCCAGCAGTGGTTACAGGGGTATTGAGGAGTTCTTC	CASSGYRGIEEFF
many	TRBV25-1	-	TRBJ1-4	TGTGCCAGCAGTGACGCCAGGGGAGAACTGTTTTTT	CASSDARGELFF
-	TRBV5-3	-	TRBJ2-1	TGTGCCAGAAGCTTCCTAGCGTCACTCAATGAGCAGTTCTTC	CARSFLASLNEQFF
once	TRBV18	TRBD1	TRBJ1-2	TGTGCCAGCTCACCCCTAGCAACCGGGACAGGAAAGGACACCTTC	CASSPLATGTGKDTF
many	TRBV10-3	-	TRBJ1-6	TGTGCCATCAGTGAGCGGGGGGAAGATCAGGATTCACCCCTCCACTTT	CAISERGEDQDSPLHF
-	TRBV19	-	TRBJ1-1	TGTGCCAGTACTGGAGCCATGAACACTGAAGCTTTCTTT	CASTGAMNTEAFF
-	TRBV10-3	-	TRBJ2-3	TGTGCCATCAGTGAGTCTGGCACAGATACGCAGTATTTT	CAISESGTDTQYF
-	TRBV27	-	TRBJ1-5	TGTGCCAGCAGCACCGGACTAATGAGCAATCAGCCCCAGCATTTT	CASSTGLMSNQPQHF
many	TRBV12-3/TRBV12-4	TRBD2	TRBJ2-1	TGTGCCAGCAGTCCCCGGGGGGTGCGGAGCTCCTACAATGAGCAGTTCTTC	CASSPRGVRSSYNEQFF